The clone carrying this T cell receptor beta chain was detected only a few times. This specimen comes from a study of blood T cells in healthy people across ages. Researchers collected roughly 9.8 milliliters of peripheral blood from every single donor. Germline CDR1 and CDR2: GTSNPN and SVGIG (reference sequence). V shed 4 bases and J 2 bases; nucleotides not matched to a gene: 8. This CDR3 has 15 amino acids. Combining a sample-barcoded 5' primer with a J-beta primer mix, a second PCR ran for about 6 to 11 cycles. One entry per CDR3 protein results from TCRdb running MiXCR on the 5' RACE reads. This table has about 650,000 distinct CDR3 sequences, 32% appearing once.

The receptor's source is an elderly woman in good health. The chain employs TRBV30 and TRBJ2-3; 8 nucleotides align to TRBD2. The sequencing input was blood. This CDR3 reads CAWIRSGGVTDTQYF. CDR3 coding DNA: TGTGCCTGGATAAGGAGCGGGGGAGTCACAGATACGCAGTATTTT. The variable domain in full, completed from reference TRBV30 and TRBJ2-3, reads SQTIHQWPATLVQPVGSPLSLECTVEGTSNPNLYWYRQAAGRGLQLLFYSVGIGQISSEVPQNLSASRPQDRQFILSSKKLLLSDSGFYLCAWIRSGGVTDTQYFGPGTRLTVL.